This is a list of T cell receptor beta chains from one sample in a study of T-cell reconstitution after alpha-beta-depleted transplantation in children. TCRdb fed the PCR reads into MiXCR, producing one record per CDR3 protein. The sample shows approximately 640,000 distinct CDR3 sequences, over 15% of them seen only once. The sample here was PBMCs from the stem cell graft donor, taken from the stem cell graft. The receptors come from a human donor who donated a stem cell graft to a child with acute myeloid leukemia. CDR3s leave out the opening cysteine and the closing phenylalanine or tryptophan. Each record gives: J gene, V gene, CDR3 protein.

J gene: TRBJ2-5; V gene: TRBV11-2; CDR3 protein: ASSSPPPGGEETQY
J gene: TRBJ2-7; V gene: TRBV5-1; CDR3 protein: ASSSDNSGGYEQY
J gene: TRBJ1-5; V gene: TRBV7-8; CDR3 protein: ASLVAQGAHQPQH
J gene: TRBJ2-5; V gene: TRBV20-1; CDR3 protein: SARHYLAGVKETQY
J gene: TRBJ1-5; V gene: TRBV12-3/TRBV12-4; CDR3 protein: ASSIRVIGQPQH
J gene: TRBJ1-2; V gene: TRBV7-2; CDR3 protein: ASSFSPQITTRGYT
J gene: TRBJ2-5; V gene: TRBV4-3; CDR3 protein: ASSSPQGGQETQY
J gene: TRBJ2-5; V gene: TRBV29-1; CDR3 protein: SRWPGQETQY
J gene: TRBJ2-1; V gene: TRBV7-9; CDR3 protein: ASSQTDRGNEQF
J gene: TRBJ2-7; V gene: TRBV5-1; CDR3 protein: ASSLGQGTDEQY
J gene: TRBJ2-3; V gene: TRBV6-5; CDR3 protein: ASSYGIGPGGTDTQY
J gene: TRBJ2-1; V gene: TRBV20-1; CDR3 protein: SARAETSNEQF
J gene: TRBJ2-2; V gene: TRBV6-2/TRBV6-3; CDR3 protein: ASTRPQSTGELF
J gene: TRBJ2-7; V gene: TRBV24-1; CDR3 protein: ATSGTGSYEQY
J gene: TRBJ2-2; V gene: TRBV29-1; CDR3 protein: SVEASVPGELF
J gene: TRBJ1-1; V gene: TRBV4-3; CDR3 protein: ASSQGGRGDTEAF